This T cell receptor beta chain was recorded in a study of T cell responses to AZD1222 COVID-19 vaccine. Study outcomes and limitations: Distributed over spike, vaccine-associated CD4 TCRs predominated at 160-218 and 743-854. Clonal diversity was possibly underestimated, and the donors were mostly white British, with more females.

Some clones are missing from TCRdb's copy, which holds only in-frame ones; the method was immunoSEQ multiplex PCR. The table shows approximately 190,000 clones, with 92% occurring only once. Concerning this clone itself: Antigen unknown.

The V end was cut by 1 base, the J end by 6 bases, with 3 bases between. Looked up from germline, CDR1 is LGHDT and CDR2 is YNNKEL (reference sequence). The CDR3 extends over 11 amino acids. The sample consisted of peripheral blood, taken on day 0 of AZD1222 vaccination. This receptor was obtained from an adult in good health. The genes are TRBV3-1 (or the pseudogene TRBV3-2) and TRBJ1-2; D not certain. This chain's CDR3 is CASSQVHGYTF. The DNA for the CDR3 is TGTGCCAGCAGCCAAGTTCATGGCTACACCTTC.